The 18 T cell receptor beta chains given below trace back to one sample, sequenced in a study of blood T cell repertoires in COVID-19. The table came from immunoSEQ multiplex PCR; TCRdb's copy has only in-frame clones and leaves some out. This sample has under 110,000 clones, with about two thirds found just once. The sample comprised peripheral blood. These receptors were collected from a human donor with acute or convalescent COVID-19. The donor label of this sample is uncertain.

The chain carries TRBV27 and TRBJ2-1; the D gene is possibly TRBD1 (7 bases). Germline V lookup: CDR1 MNHEY, CDR2 SMNVEV (reference sequence). The CDR3 sequence is 17 residues long. With 6 bases removed from V and 0 bases from J, the gap between germline ends came to 18 bases. In nucleotides, the CDR3 is TGTGCCAGCAGCCACCCCGATCAGGGGGGCTCCTACAATGAGCAGTTCTTC. Its protein product is CASSHPDQGGSYNEQFF.

This chain joins TRBV7-6 and TRBJ2-2, with D possibly matching TRBD2 (6 bases). Between the trimmed V and J ends, which lost 3 bases and 4 bases, there was a span of 12 bases. The CDR3 consists of 15 residues. Germline V CDR1 and CDR2: SGHVS, FNYEAQ. The CDR3 loop reads CASSLGGGFTGELFF. The CDR3 nucleotides are TGTGCCAGCAGCTTGGGGGGAGGCTTCACCGGGGAGCTGTTTTTT.

The chain joins TRBV2 to TRBJ2-2, with TRBD2 matching 7 bases. Germline lookup yields CDR1 SNHLY and CDR2 FYNNEI. J lost 4 bases, V lost 7 bases, and 9 bases had no gene match. The CDR3 is made up of 15 amino acids. Here the CDR3 DNA reads TGTGCCAGCACCTTCTTAGCGGGCAGCACCGGGGAGCTGTTTTTT. Encoded protein: CASTFLAGSTGELFF.

The chain links TRBV6-6 to TRBJ1-1, with TRBD1 as a possible D gene (5 bases). CDR1 is MNHNY and CDR2 is SVGAGI in the germline V gene (reference sequence). Trimming removed 4 bases from V and 0 bases from J, with 6 bases in between. The CDR3 runs to 13 residues. CDR3 region: CASSSTVNTEAFF. In nucleotides, the CDR3 is TGTGCCAGCAGTTCGACAGTGAACACTGAAGCTTTCTTT.

This rearrangement joins TRBV21-1 to TRBJ2-3; TRBD2 is the table's D call and was not checked against the DNA. TRBV21-1 constitutes a pseudogene. The CDR3 is 13 residues long. For the CDR3, the DNA is TGTGCCAGCAGCAGCGGAACGAGCGATACGCAGTATTTT. It encodes CASSSGTSDTQYF.

This clone was seen only a few times. The chain carries TRBV29-1 and TRBJ2-2, with 13 bases aligning to TRBD2. After removal of 3 bases from V and 7 bases from J, the junction contained 11 bases not matched to a gene. Germline CDR1 reads SQVTM; CDR2 reads ANQGSEA. The CDR3 runs 17 residues. CDR3 in DNA: TGCAGCGTTGAGGGCCCACTAGCGGGGGGGCGTATCGGGGAGCTGTTTTTT. This translates into CSVEGPLAGGRIGELFF.

The chain carries TRBV19 and TRBJ2-7; 9 bases are a match to TRBD1. Germline values: CDR1 LNHDA, CDR2 SQIVND (reference sequence). This CDR3 has 14 residues. V was clipped by 5 bases and J by 4 bases; unmatched bases: 6. This CDR3 is CASSRGQGGYEQYF. The CDR3 coding sequence is TGTGCCAGTAGTCGGGGACAGGGCGGGTACGAGCAGTACTTC.

The rearrangement links TRBV5-1 to TRBJ2-5; 8 bases agree with TRBD2. V shed 4 bases and J 6 bases; nucleotides not matched to a gene: 14. Germline V CDR1 and CDR2: SGHRS, YFSETQ. The CDR3 consists of 16 residues. The chain's CDR3 is CASSGNGGAVGQTQYF. The CDR3 DNA reads TGCGCCAGCAGCGGCAACGGGGGGGCCGTTGGGCAGACCCAGTACTTC.

The chain couples TRBV4-2 to TRBJ1-5, with D maybe TRBD1 (6 bases). The germline gives CDR1 LGHNA, CDR2 YNFKEQ. V was cut by 1 base and J by 7 bases, with 23 bases left in between. This CDR3 is built from 18 residues. CDR3 region: CASSQVGWDRPQGQPQHF. The CDR3 coding sequence is TGTGCCAGCAGCCAAGTCGGGTGGGACCGGCCCCAGGGGCAGCCCCAGCATTTT.

This clone was detected only once. V is TRBV5-1 and J is TRBJ2-5, with TRBD2 matching over 12 bases. Trimming cost V 1 base and J 3 bases; bases outside gene matches: 4. Germline lookup yields CDR1 SGHRS and CDR2 YFSETQ. This CDR3 is built from 16 residues. The CDR3 DNA reads as TGCGCCAGCAGCTTGAGACTAGCGGGGGCGAAAGAGACCCAGTACTTC. Protein sequence: CASSLRLAGAKETQYF.

The CDR3 here is CASSRKLLGGEKLFF. CDR3 coding DNA: TGTGCCAGCAGCCGGAAGCTCCTGGGGGGTGAAAAACTGTTTTTT. This rearrangement joins TRBV6-6 to TRBJ1-4, with D possibly matching TRBD1 (5 bases). Germline CDR1 is MNHNY and CDR2 is SVGAGI (reference sequence). V lost 6 bases and J lost 7, with 18 bases in between. The CDR3 consists of 15 residues.

Only a few counts were recorded for this clone. The chain is built from TRBV2 and TRBJ1-2; the D is unclear. The CDR3 is made up of 14 amino acids. CDR1 is SNHLY and CDR2 is FYNNEI in the germline V gene. V was cut by 6 bases and J by 3 bases, with 14 bases left in between. CDR3 sequence: CASREHRLDYGYTF. In nucleotides, the CDR3 is TGTGCCAGCAGGGAACATAGACTTGACTATGGCTACACCTTC.

V and J are TRBV7-3 and TRBJ2-3; D is ambiguous. The CDR3 covers 13 residues. V lost 3 bases, J lost 6 bases, and 10 bases lay in between. Germline CDR1 and CDR2: SGHTA and FQGTGA. The CDR3 spells CASSLISADTQYF. Here the CDR3 DNA reads TGTGCCAGCAGCTTGATCAGCGCGGATACGCAGTATTTT.

The chain is built from TRBV29-1 and TRBJ1-1; TRBD1 might be the D (5 bases). Per the germline V gene, CDR1 is SQVTM and CDR2 is ANQGSEA. The CDR3 consists of 14 residues. V lost 6 bases to trimming and J lost 1 base, with 15 bases between them. As DNA, the CDR3 is TGCAGCGTCCTAAGGGGAGGGACGAACACTGAAGCTTTCTTT. As protein: CSVLRGGTNTEAFF.

CDR3 sequence reads: CASSYSRSGGNEAFF. The CDR3 DNA reads as TGTGCCAGCAGTTACTCGAGGTCCGGGGGGAATGAAGCTTTCTTT. The rearrangement links TRBV6-5 to TRBJ1-1; D possibly corresponds to TRBD1 (5 bases). The V gene's germline CDR1 is MNHEY and CDR2 SVGAGI. The CDR3 spans 15 residues. V was clipped by 0 bases and J by 7 bases, with 15 bases between them.

CDR3 in DNA: TGTGCCAGCAGCTTGGAGGGGACAGGGGGCCGGGAGACCCAGTACTTC. Its translation: CASSLEGTGGRETQYF. The rearrangement links TRBV5-8 to TRBJ2-5; 12 positions agree with TRBD1. This CDR3 has 16 residues. V was pared by 0 bases and J by 5 bases, with 5 bases of the junction left unmatched. Germline-derived CDR1 and CDR2 are SGHTS and YDEGEE.

The table lists this clone with a few counts. The genes are TRBV28 and TRBJ1-5; D is undetermined. The CDR3 covers 14 residues. Trimming pared 0 bases from V and 2 bases from J, leaving 5 bases between. Per the germline V gene, CDR1 is MDHEN and CDR2 is SYDVKM. The CDR3, as DNA: TGTGCCAGCAGTTTATGGGAGGGCAATCAGCCCCAGCATTTT. Amino acid sequence: CASSLWEGNQPQHF.

The chain couples TRBV7-2 to TRBJ1-2; 7 nucleotides match TRBD1. This CDR3 spans 14 amino acids. V trimming: 2 bases; J trimming: 5 bases; junction bases outside the gene matches: 5. The germline gives CDR1 SGHTA, CDR2 FQGNSA. DNA of the CDR3: TGTGCCAGCAGCTTAAGGCAGGGGGAGTATGGCTACACCTTC. Its translation: CASSLRQGEYGYTF. Full variable domain (remainder filled in from reference TRBV7-2 and TRBJ1-2): GAGVSQSPSNKVTEKGKDVELRCDPISGHTALYWYRQSLGQGLEFLIYFQGNSAPDKSGLPSDRFSAERTGGSVSTLTIQRTQQEDSAVYLCASSLRQGEYGYTFGSGTRLTVV.